The clone carrying this TCR beta chain was counted many times. The antigen is undetermined. These data originate in a study of regulatory T cells in long-lasting Graves disease. Study conclusions and caveats: Thyroid tissue went unexamined; only peripheral blood was analyzed.

Building of the TCR beta libraries involved iRepertoire HTBI primers and Arm-PCR of CDR3 regions. TCRdb fed the multiplex PCR reads into MiXCR, producing one record per CDR3 protein. The data show 200,000 to 300,000 distinct CDR3 sequences, with 20% seen just once and about 15% held by the top ten. Time point indicated: newly diagnosed GD, antithyroid drugs for less than 3 months. From RNA extracted from PBMCs, the TCR library was made. The source is a female donor with Graves disease. This specimen was peripheral blood mononuclear cells (PBMCs), taken at new diagnosis, from a patient treated with antithyroid drugs.

The DNA for the CDR3 is TGTGCCATCAGTCGGATGGAAGATACGCAGTATTTT. This encodes CAISRMEDTQYF. V and J are TRBV10-3 and TRBJ2-3; D gene unclear. Germline V lookup: CDR1 ENHRY, CDR2 SYGVKD. Trimming removed 5 bases from V and 5 bases from J, with 8 bases in between. The CDR3 consists of 12 residues.